This is a list of T cell receptor beta chains from one sample in a study of somatic mutations in cytotoxic T cells in rheumatoid arthritis. This table comes from immunoSEQ multiplex PCR, and its TCRdb copy is limited to in-frame clones, with some not included. Of just over 20,000 clones listed, about 83% are singletons. Input material: CD8+ T cells sorted from blood. The source of these receptors is an adult with rheumatoid arthritis. Both conserved end residues are part of each CDR3. Fields, in order: clone size, D gene, J gene, V gene, CDR3 DNA, CDR3 protein. The D gene is left open where the match is weak. Size is stated for part of the rows, as once, few or many counts, or as a class when the clone is expanded.

abundance: -
d_gene: -
j_gene: TRBJ2-1
v_gene: TRBV19
CDR3nt: TGTGCCAGTAGTATAGATCAGACACTCTACAATGAGCAGTTCTTC
CDR3aa: CASSIDQTLYNEQFF

abundance: -
d_gene: TRBD2
j_gene: TRBJ2-1
v_gene: TRBV6-1
CDR3nt: TGTGCCAGCAGTGACGGACTAGCGGAAATTTACAATGAGCAGTTCTTC
CDR3aa: CASSDGLAEIYNEQFF

abundance: -
d_gene: -
j_gene: TRBJ2-2
v_gene: TRBV27
CDR3nt: TGTGCCAGCAGTTTCCGAGACAGTACTCTCGGAACCGGGGAGCTGTTTTTT
CDR3aa: CASSFRDSTLGTGELFF

abundance: -
d_gene: -
j_gene: TRBJ1-2
v_gene: TRBV5-4
CDR3nt: TGTGCCAGCAGTCCCTATTCTCCGGAGGGCTACACCTTC
CDR3aa: CASSPYSPEGYTF

abundance: -
d_gene: TRBD1
j_gene: TRBJ2-4
v_gene: TRBV7-9
CDR3nt: TGTGCCAGCAGCTTAAACAGGGGATTAGCCAAAAACATTCAGTACTTC
CDR3aa: CASSLNRGLAKNIQYF

abundance: -
d_gene: TRBD2
j_gene: TRBJ2-5
v_gene: TRBV27
CDR3nt: TGTGCCAGCAGCCCAATAGGCGGGAGGGCCAGGGAGACCCAGTACTTC
CDR3aa: CASSPIGGRARETQYF

abundance: -
d_gene: -
j_gene: TRBJ1-2
v_gene: TRBV11-3
CDR3nt: TGTGCCAGCAGCTCCAGGGGTGGTGGCTACACCTTC
CDR3aa: CASSSRGGGYTF

abundance: -
d_gene: TRBD1
j_gene: TRBJ2-7
v_gene: TRBV13
CDR3nt: TGTGCCAGCAGCTTAGGACAGGGGCGCCACGAGCAGTACTTC
CDR3aa: CASSLGQGRHEQYF

abundance: -
d_gene: -
j_gene: TRBJ1-5
v_gene: TRBV15
CDR3nt: TGTGCCACCAGCAGTGGGCGGGGCGATCAGCCCCAGCATTTT
CDR3aa: CATSSGRGDQPQHF

abundance: -
d_gene: -
j_gene: TRBJ2-1
v_gene: TRBV4-2
CDR3nt: TGTGCCAGCAGTCGAAAGACGGACGCCGAGCAGTTCTTC
CDR3aa: CASSRKTDAEQFF

abundance: -
d_gene: -
j_gene: TRBJ2-3
v_gene: TRBV27
CDR3nt: TGTGCCAGCAGTTTACGGTTCTCGGGTAGCAGAGACACAGATACGCAGTATTTT
CDR3aa: CASSLRFSGSRDTDTQYF

abundance: -
d_gene: TRBD1
j_gene: TRBJ1-4
v_gene: TRBV29-1
CDR3nt: TGCAGCGTTGAAGAGGGGGGACAGGGATCTGAAAAACTGTTTTTT
CDR3aa: CSVEEGGQGSEKLFF

abundance: -
d_gene: TRBD2
j_gene: TRBJ2-3
v_gene: TRBV30
CDR3nt: TGTGCCTGGAGTGATACGCGGGAGCAGGTCACAGATACGCAGTATTTT
CDR3aa: CAWSDTREQVTDTQYF

abundance: -
d_gene: -
j_gene: TRBJ1-6
v_gene: TRBV27
CDR3nt: TGTGCCAGCAGTTTGTCAGACAGGCTGACACCCCTCCACTTT
CDR3aa: CASSLSDRLTPLHF

abundance: -
d_gene: -
j_gene: TRBJ1-6
v_gene: TRBV4-1
CDR3nt: TGCGCCAGCAGCCAAGATACGACAAATTCACCCCTCCACTTT
CDR3aa: CASSQDTTNSPLHF

abundance: -
d_gene: -
j_gene: TRBJ2-3
v_gene: TRBV9
CDR3nt: TGTGCCAGCAGCGTTAGCGTAGATACGCAGTATTTT
CDR3aa: CASSVSVDTQYF

abundance: -
d_gene: -
j_gene: TRBJ1-2
v_gene: TRBV19
CDR3nt: TGTGCCAGTAGCGAAACTAACTATGGCTACACCTTC
CDR3aa: CASSETNYGYTF

abundance: -
d_gene: -
j_gene: TRBJ2-7
v_gene: TRBV25-1
CDR3nt: TGTGCCAGCACCGTGGTTAAAAGCTGCCCGTTGTCCTACGAGCAGTACTTC
CDR3aa: CASTVVKSCPLSYEQYF

abundance: -
d_gene: -
j_gene: TRBJ2-2
v_gene: TRBV2
CDR3nt: TGTGCCAGCAGTTCTATGAACACCGGGGAGCTGTTTTTT
CDR3aa: CASSSMNTGELFF

abundance: -
d_gene: TRBD2
j_gene: TRBJ2-3
v_gene: TRBV10-3
CDR3nt: TGTGCCATCAGAGTCTTTGGACTAGCGGGGGAAGGAGATACGCAGTATTTT
CDR3aa: CAIRVFGLAGEGDTQYF

abundance: few
d_gene: TRBD2
j_gene: TRBJ2-7
v_gene: TRBV10-3
CDR3nt: TGTGCCATCAGTCCCCCGGGACTAGCGGGAGGGCCGTACGAGCAGTACTTC
CDR3aa: CAISPPGLAGGPYEQYF

abundance: -
d_gene: -
j_gene: TRBJ1-6
v_gene: TRBV5-1
CDR3nt: TGCGCCAGCAAGGGTGGTTATAATTCACCCCTCCACTTT
CDR3aa: CASKGGYNSPLHF

abundance: -
d_gene: TRBD1
j_gene: TRBJ1-3
v_gene: TRBV10-3
CDR3nt: TGTGCCATCAGACACAGGGGACCATTGGGAGGAAACACCATATATTTT
CDR3aa: CAIRHRGPLGGNTIYF

abundance: few
d_gene: TRBD1
j_gene: TRBJ2-4
v_gene: TRBV7-9
CDR3nt: TGTGCCAGCAGCCTTTCCAGGGGGATAGCCAAAAACATTCAGTACTTC
CDR3aa: CASSLSRGIAKNIQYF

abundance: -
d_gene: -
j_gene: TRBJ1-6
v_gene: TRBV6-6
CDR3nt: TGTGCCAGCGGGGGGTGGACAGTCTCCTATAATTCACCCCTCCACTTT
CDR3aa: CASGGWTVSYNSPLHF

abundance: -
d_gene: -
j_gene: TRBJ2-1
v_gene: TRBV14
CDR3nt: TGTGCCAGCACCCAGGGGGGGGGCCTCGGAAATGAGCAGTTCTTC
CDR3aa: CASTQGGGLGNEQFF

abundance: -
d_gene: -
j_gene: TRBJ2-1
v_gene: TRBV9
CDR3nt: TGTGCCAGCAGCGGGGGTGTGGGAGTCGGTGAGCAGTTCTTC
CDR3aa: CASSGGVGVGEQFF